The rows below give T cell receptor beta chains drawn from one sample of a study of Ad26.COV2.S vaccination and SARS-CoV-2 variants. Sequenced by immunoSEQ multiplex PCR; TCRdb stores in-frame clones only, minus some. The sample carries roughly 300,000 clones, roughly nine tenths recorded once. The sequencing used peripheral blood, collected in a trial of Ad26.COV2.S vaccine versus placebo. The receptors come from a person between 18 and 60 years old who received the Ad26.COV2.S COVID-19 vaccine or a placebo. CDR3s include the opening cysteine and the closing phenylalanine or tryptophan. D genes are given only for firm matches. Rows give clone size only sometimes, using once, few, many, or a class for an expanded clone.

j_call,clone_size,d_call,v_call,cdr3_aa,cdr3_nt
TRBJ2-7,-,-,TRBV3-1/TRBV3-2,CASSQIQGNHEQYF,TGTGCCAGCAGCCAAATACAGGGTAACCACGAGCAGTACTTC
TRBJ2-4,few,-,TRBV6-4,CASSAHRDLAKNIQYF,TGTGCCAGCAGTGCTCATCGGGACCTAGCCAAAAACATTCAGTACTTC
TRBJ2-3,-,TRBD2,TRBV19,CASSIDTPSGSQSDTQYF,TGTGCCAGTAGTATAGATACCCCTAGCGGGAGTCAGTCGGATACGCAGTATTTT
TRBJ2-7,-,TRBD1,TRBV7-9,CASGGGQATYEQYF,TGTGCCAGCGGTGGTGGACAGGCCACCTACGAGCAGTATTTC
TRBJ2-2,-,-,TRBV7-8,CASSLSGIGELFF,TGTGCCAGCAGCTTATCAGGAATCGGGGAGCTGTTTTTT
TRBJ2-1,-,-,TRBV5-4,CASRGGGRNEQFF,TGTGCCAGCCGTGGCGGAGGGAGGAATGAGCAGTTCTTC
TRBJ1-1,-,-,TRBV30,CAWSVPGRSTEAFF,TGTGCCTGGAGTGTTCCGGGGCGAAGCACTGAAGCTTTCTTT
TRBJ1-1,-,TRBD1,TRBV6-6,CASRAGQGGYTEAFF,TGTGCCAGCAGGGCCGGACAGGGGGGTTACACTGAAGCTTTCTTT
TRBJ2-7,-,-,TRBV7-3,CASSQQGSSYEQYF,TGTGCCAGCAGCCAACAGGGAAGCTCCTACGAGCAGTACTTC
TRBJ1-1,few,TRBD1,TRBV30,CAWSVGTGSEAFF,TGTGCCTGGAGTGTAGGGACAGGGTCTGAAGCTTTCTTT
TRBJ2-3,once,-,TRBV6-4,CASRPGAGAQDTQYF,TGTGCCAGCCGCCCTGGGGCGGGGGCCCAAGATACGCAGTATTTT
TRBJ1-4,once,TRBD1,TRBV18,CASSIERTGGANEKLFF,TGTGCCAGCTCAATCGAACGGACAGGGGGAGCAAATGAAAAACTGTTTTTT
TRBJ2-1,-,TRBD2,TRBV4-1,CASSREIRTRDEQFF,TGCGCCAGCAGCCGAGAGATTAGGACTAGAGATGAGCAGTTCTTC
TRBJ2-6,-,TRBD1,TRBV4-3,CASSQPTGVAGANVLTF,TGCGCCAGCAGCCAACCTACAGGGGTTGCTGGGGCCAACGTCCTGACTTTC
TRBJ1-1,-,-,TRBV19,CASSITGDTEAFF,TGTGCCAGTAGTATAACAGGAGACACTGAAGCTTTCTTT
TRBJ2-2,-,-,TRBV6-2/TRBV6-3,CASSYSGRLRSSADGELFF,TGTGCCAGCAGTTACTCAGGGCGTCTTAGGAGTAGCGCGGACGGGGAGCTGTTTTTT
TRBJ2-6,-,TRBD1,TRBV3-1/TRBV3-2,CASSQLPGQGAAGANVLTF,TGTGCCAGCAGCCAACTTCCGGGACAGGGGGCTGCTGGGGCCAACGTCCTGACTTTC
TRBJ2-2,-,-,TRBV7-3,CASSPRLKTGELFF,TGTGCCAGCAGCCCCCGCCTGAAGACCGGGGAGCTGTTTTTT
TRBJ2-7,-,-,TRBV27,CASSTGTAAYEQYF,TGTGCCAGCAGTACCGGGACTGCCGCGTACGAGCAGTACTTC
TRBJ2-5,-,TRBD2,TRBV6-2/TRBV6-3,CASSYSIFGGDQETQYF,TGTGCCAGCAGTTACTCGATCTTCGGGGGGGACCAAGAGACCCAGTACTTC
TRBJ1-2,-,TRBD1,TRBV6-5,CASRLEGASNYGYTF,TGTGCCAGCAGATTAGAGGGGGCATCGAACTATGGCTACACCTTC
TRBJ2-7,-,TRBD2,TRBV28,CASSDSGSRPYEQYF,TGTGCCAGCAGTGATAGCGGGAGTCGTCCCTACGAGCAGTACTTC
TRBJ1-2,-,-,TRBV9,CASSVTAVANYGYTF,TGTGCCAGCAGCGTAACCGCAGTTGCTAACTATGGCTACACCTTC
TRBJ1-1,-,-,TRBV15,CATSRDSGALNTEAFF,TGTGCCACCAGCAGAGATTCCGGTGCATTGAACACTGAAGCTTTCTTT
TRBJ2-3,-,-,TRBV6-5,CASKVFQSTDTQYF,TGTGCCAGCAAGGTATTTCAGAGCACAGATACGCAGTATTTT
TRBJ1-2,-,TRBD1,TRBV19,CASSRTIGQVYGYTF,TGTGCCAGTAGTAGAACCATCGGACAGGTCTATGGCTACACCTTC
TRBJ2-7,-,-,TRBV15,CATSSAVGGLYEQYF,TGTGCCACCAGCAGCGCCGTGGGGGGCTTATACGAGCAGTACTTC
TRBJ1-1,-,-,TRBV30,CAWSNRLGTEAFF,TGTGCCTGGAGTAACAGGCTGGGGACTGAAGCTTTCTTT
TRBJ2-7,-,-,TRBV28,CASSSQNLRTSGSHEQYF,TGTGCCAGCAGTTCCCAAAACCTCAGGACCTCCGGGTCTCACGAGCAGTACTTC
TRBJ2-3,-,TRBD2,TRBV19,CASSSRPLSGDATDTQYF,TGTGCCAGTAGTTCCCGTCCCCTCAGCGGGGACGCCACAGATACGCAGTATTTT
TRBJ1-1,-,-,TRBV7-2,CASSLVGNQRNTEAFF,TGTGCCAGCAGCTTAGTTGGAAACCAGAGGAACACTGAAGCTTTCTTT
TRBJ2-2,-,TRBD1,TRBV11-3,CASSGQTGTNTGELFF,TGTGCCAGCAGCGGCCAGACAGGGACGAACACCGGGGAGCTGTTTTTT
TRBJ1-1,-,-,TRBV7-9,CASSSGVENTEAFF,TGTGCCAGCAGCTCCGGGGTAGAGAACACTGAAGCTTTCTTT
TRBJ2-1,-,TRBD1,TRBV5-1,CASSFRDRGNLPLYNEQFF,TGCGCCAGCAGCTTCCGGGACAGGGGAAACCTTCCCCTTTACAATGAGCAGTTCTTC
TRBJ1-2,once,-,TRBV5-6,CASIKDRNYGYTF,TGTGCCAGCATCAAAGACAGGAACTATGGCTACACCTTC
TRBJ1-4,-,-,TRBV9,CASSVGDHTKLFF,TGTGCCAGCAGCGTAGGGGACCACACGAAACTGTTTTTT
TRBJ2-5,-,TRBD2,TRBV4-1,CASSPGTSQETQYF,TGCGCCAGCAGTCCCGGGACTAGCCAAGAGACCCAGTACTTC
TRBJ2-7,-,-,TRBV24-1,CATKRRSSYEQYF,TGTGCCACTAAACGACGGTCTTCCTACGAGCAGTACTTC
TRBJ2-2,-,TRBD1,TRBV7-9,CASSLEGSRGQGNTGELFF,TGTGCCAGCAGCTTAGAAGGGAGTCGGGGACAGGGAAATACCGGGGAGCTGTTTTTT
TRBJ1-6,few,-,TRBV14,CASSLGGGSGSPLHF,TGTGCCAGCAGCCTAGGGGGAGGGTCCGGTTCACCCCTCCACTTT
TRBJ2-7,-,-,TRBV5-4,CASSSRRGSANFEQYF,TGTGCCAGCAGCTCGCGCAGGGGCTCCGCGAACTTCGAGCAGTACTTC
TRBJ2-2,-,TRBD2,TRBV7-2,CASSSLTSGGSGELFF,TGTGCCAGCAGCTCCTTGACTAGCGGGGGGTCCGGGGAGCTGTTTTTT
TRBJ1-2,once,TRBD1,TRBV11-2,CASSLAPTGGHGYTF,TGTGCCAGCAGCTTAGCTCCTACAGGGGGCCATGGCTACACCTTC
TRBJ1-5,-,-,TRBV1,CTSSCRDQGGQPQHF,TGCACCAGCAGCTGCCGGGACCAAGGAGGTCAGCCCCAGCATTTT
TRBJ1-3,-,-,TRBV5-1,CASSPGEPGNTIYF,TGCGCCAGCAGCCCAGGGGAGCCTGGAAACACCATATATTTT
TRBJ2-7,-,TRBD1,TRBV5-1,CASSHGTGPHEQYF,TGCGCCAGCAGCCATGGGACAGGCCCCCACGAGCAGTACTTC
TRBJ1-5,-,-,TRBV7-8,CASSLLSGRVTLDQPQHF,TGTGCCAGCAGCTTACTGAGCGGCAGGGTTACGTTGGATCAGCCCCAGCATTTT
TRBJ2-6,-,-,TRBV7-3,CASSLFRGANVLTF,TGTGCCAGCAGCTTATTTAGGGGGGCCAACGTCCTGACTTTC
TRBJ2-3,-,TRBD2,TRBV6-6,CAGSVGLAGYTDTQYF,TGTGCCGGCTCCGTGGGGCTAGCGGGGTACACAGATACGCAGTATTTT
TRBJ2-2,once,-,TRBV19,CASSIFGGNTGELFF,TGTGCCAGTAGTATCTTCGGAGGGAACACCGGGGAGCTGTTTTTT
TRBJ2-1,-,TRBD2,TRBV11-3,CASSLMRGRSAGGGNEQFF,TGTGCCAGCAGCTTAATGCGCGGGAGAAGCGCTGGGGGAGGCAATGAGCAGTTCTTC
TRBJ1-2,-,TRBD1,TRBV30,CALDRGLGGYTF,TGTGCCTTGGACAGGGGATTAGGTGGCTACACCTTC
TRBJ2-2,few,-,TRBV18,CASSYDRTGELFF,TGTGCCAGCTCTTACGACAGGACCGGGGAGCTGTTTTTT
TRBJ2-3,-,TRBD1,TRBV19,CASSTHRGLGTDTQYF,TGTGCCAGTAGTACCCACAGGGGCCTAGGCACAGATACGCAGTATTTT
TRBJ2-6,-,-,TRBV7-2,CASSSRGRVPGANVLTF,TGTGCCAGCAGCTCCCGAGGCCGGGTACCAGGGGCCAACGTCCTGACTTTC
TRBJ2-1,-,TRBD1,TRBV6-6,CASSPGRGQGQNNEQFF,TGTGCCAGCAGTCCTGGCCGGGGACAGGGGCAAAACAATGAGCAGTTCTTC
TRBJ1-1,-,-,TRBV6-5,CASSRRGGLGTEAFF,TGTGCCAGCAGCCGCCGAGGGGGGCTAGGGACTGAAGCTTTCTTT
TRBJ2-5,-,-,TRBV21-1,CASSKSDFQETQYF,TGTGCCAGCAGCAAATCGGACTTCCAAGAGACCCAGTACTTC